One T cell receptor beta chain is described in this entry. What it recognizes is unknown. These data are taken from a study of T cell responses to AZD1222 COVID-19 vaccine. V lost 4 bases and J lost 4, with 9 bases in between. Germline assignment: CDR1 LNHDA and CDR2 SQIVND (reference sequence). The CDR3 covers 13 residues. Findings of the study overall: Among vaccine-associated CD4 TCRs, coverage spanned spike, with dominance at 160-218 and 743-854. Rises in breadth and depth of Spike-specific TCRs came after two AZD1222 doses. Seropositivity was recorded at baseline in only 6 or 7 AZD1222 recipients.

The repertoire was sequenced with immunoSEQ multiplex PCR; TCRdb's copy has only in-frame clones and lacks some. The sample includes some 120,000 clones, 90% to 95% seen only once; the top ten take approximately 3%. The receptor's source is an adult in good health. The rearrangement joins TRBV19 to TRBJ2-3; no firm D call. The starting material was peripheral blood, obtained on day 0 of AZD1222 vaccination. CDR3 sequence reads: CASSTRRADTQYF. The CDR3 bases are TGTGCCAGTAGTACCCGAAGGGCAGATACGCAGTATTTT.